This TCR beta chain was documented in a study of OX40 agonist ivuxolimab in advanced cancers. Study-wide context: Cohort: around 79% men, mean age 60, aged about 20 to 90. Study-level results: The 0.1-3.0 mg/kg partial responders had among the lowest clonal expansion. Clones of CD4+ and CD8+ blood T cells grew by week 6 at doses of 0.1 to 3.0 mg/kg.

About this clone: The antigen remains unidentified.

TCRdb's table, derived via immunoSEQ multiplex PCR, lists solely in-frame clones and lacks some. The sample has approximately 96,000 clones, around 90% seen once; the top ten hold 1.5% to 2%. Exclusion of a patient followed from autoimmune disease history or systemic immunosuppression. Germline lookup yields CDR1 SEHNR and CDR2 FQNEAQ (reference sequence). The CDR3 covers 14 residues. V lost 3 bases, J lost 3 bases, and 12 bases lay in between. The chain recombines TRBV7-9 with TRBJ2-7; D may match TRBD1 or TRBD2 (5 bases each). The TCR comes from an adult with an advanced solid tumor such as melanoma, head and neck, liver or kidney cancer. Specimen: CD4+ or CD8+ T cells sorted from blood, collected in a trial of the OX40 agonist ivuxolimab. CDR3 sequence (DNA): TGTGCCAGCAGCTTCGGAGGACAATTCTACGAGCAGTACTTC. Translating gives CASSFGGQFYEQYF.